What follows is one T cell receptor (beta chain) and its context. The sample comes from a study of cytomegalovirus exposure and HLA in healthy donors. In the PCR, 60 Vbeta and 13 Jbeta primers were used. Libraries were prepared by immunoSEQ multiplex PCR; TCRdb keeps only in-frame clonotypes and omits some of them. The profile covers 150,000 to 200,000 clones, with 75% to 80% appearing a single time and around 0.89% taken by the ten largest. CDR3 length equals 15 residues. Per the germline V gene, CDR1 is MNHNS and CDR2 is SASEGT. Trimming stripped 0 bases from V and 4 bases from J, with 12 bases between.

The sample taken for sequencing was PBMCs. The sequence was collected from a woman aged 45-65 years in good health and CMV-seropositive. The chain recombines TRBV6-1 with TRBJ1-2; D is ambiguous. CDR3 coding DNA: TGTGCCAGCAGTGAAGCGCTTTCGTACAGCTATGGCTACACCTTC. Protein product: CASSEALSYSYGYTF.